This TCR beta chain is drawn from a study of T cell changes during pregnancy in multiple sclerosis. The CDR3 consists of 21 residues. CDR1 and CDR2 from the germline V gene are ENHRY and SYGVKD. The V gene end was trimmed by 6 bases and the J gene end by 1 base; junction bases not matched to a gene: 26. This clone is a singleton in its sample. Profiled with immunoSEQ multiplex PCR; TCRdb holds only in-frame clones, not every one. In the table there are some 49,000 clones, 80% to 95% of which are singletons. Sequencing used CD8+ T cells from peripheral blood mononuclear cells, obtained in the second trimester of pregnancy. The TCR was taken from a female donor with multiple sclerosis, enrolled in a pregnancy study. This chain joins TRBV10-3 and TRBJ1-1; TRBD1 aligns across 7 bases. The CDR3 DNA follows: TGTGCCATCAGGGTGGCCTCCAGGGGGATATTTGCAAGAGAGGGGAACACTGAAGCTTTCTTT. It is translated as CAIRVASRGIFAREGNTEAFF.